The rows below give T cell receptor beta chains drawn from one sample of a study of post-analysis software for immune sequencing data. TCRdb used MiXCR to reprocess the PCR reads, holding one entry per CDR3 protein. The repertoire holds some 890,000 distinct CDR3 sequences, about 50% seen once, with approximately 4.4% in the top ten. Sequencing was carried out using blood. The receptors stem from a girl under 18 with multiple sclerosis. CDR3s include the opening cysteine and the closing phenylalanine or tryptophan. A D gene is named only where the DNA matches it firmly. Clone size appears in some rows only: once, few, many, or a class for an expanded clone.

J gene: TRBJ1-1
clone size: few
V gene: TRBV29-1
D gene: TRBD1
CDR3 protein: CSVAPGQSAFF
CDR3 DNA: TGCAGCGTTGCACCGGGACAGTCGGCTTTCTTT

J gene: TRBJ2-1
clone size: .
V gene: TRBV15
D gene: .
CDR3 protein: CATSDLRGKDEQFF
CDR3 DNA: TGTGCCACCAGCGACCTTAGGGGCAAAGATGAGCAGTTCTTC

J gene: TRBJ2-7
clone size: .
V gene: TRBV10-3
D gene: TRBD1
CDR3 protein: CAISDHQVGQGGREQYF
CDR3 DNA: TGTGCCATCAGTGACCACCAGGTTGGACAGGGGGGTCGTGAGCAGTACTTC

J gene: TRBJ1-1
clone size: .
V gene: TRBV4-1
D gene: .
CDR3 protein: CASSQSAQVNTEAFF
CDR3 DNA: TGCGCCAGCAGCCAATCGGCCCAGGTGAACACTGAAGCTTTCTTT

J gene: TRBJ2-7
clone size: .
V gene: TRBV15
D gene: .
CDR3 protein: CATSRGGGGQYEQYF
CDR3 DNA: TGTGCCACCAGCAGAGGGGGAGGGGGTCAATACGAGCAGTACTTC

J gene: TRBJ2-5
clone size: few
V gene: TRBV5-1
D gene: .
CDR3 protein: CASSHSGPTGEQYF
CDR3 DNA: TGCGCCAGCAGTCATAGCGGCCCAACGGGGGAGCAGTACTTC

J gene: TRBJ2-1
clone size: .
V gene: TRBV5-1
D gene: TRBD2
CDR3 protein: CASSTGTSGGFPYNEQFF
CDR3 DNA: TGCGCCAGCAGCACGGGGACTAGCGGGGGGTTCCCCTACAATGAGCAGTTCTTC

J gene: TRBJ2-5
clone size: few
V gene: TRBV5-1
D gene: .
CDR3 protein: CASRMALSRAETQYF
CDR3 DNA: TGCGCCAGCAGAATGGCCCTTAGTAGGGCGGAGACCCAGTACTTC

J gene: TRBJ2-7
clone size: .
V gene: TRBV7-9
D gene: TRBD2
CDR3 protein: CASSLTASGGALSYEQYF
CDR3 DNA: TGTGCCAGCAGCTTAACGGCTAGCGGGGGCGCACTCTCCTACGAGCAGTACTTC

J gene: TRBJ2-1
clone size: .
V gene: TRBV9
D gene: TRBD2
CDR3 protein: CASSVHRAGVKNEQFF
CDR3 DNA: TGTGCCAGCAGCGTCCACCGGGCGGGAGTGAAAAATGAGCAGTTCTTC

J gene: TRBJ2-1
clone size: few
V gene: TRBV29-1
D gene: TRBD1
CDR3 protein: CSVHRGYNNEQFF
CDR3 DNA: TGCAGCGTACACAGGGGGTATAACAATGAGCAGTTCTTC

J gene: TRBJ2-1
clone size: .
V gene: TRBV7-6
D gene: TRBD2
CDR3 protein: CASSPGLANNEQFF
CDR3 DNA: TGTGCCAGCAGTCCGGGACTAGCGAACAATGAGCAGTTCTTC

J gene: TRBJ1-1
clone size: .
V gene: TRBV18
D gene: .
CDR3 protein: CASSPKDGTEAFF
CDR3 DNA: TGTGCCAGCTCACCAAAGGACGGAACTGAAGCTTTCTTT

J gene: TRBJ1-5
clone size: few
V gene: TRBV7-9
D gene: .
CDR3 protein: CASSFFESNQPQHF
CDR3 DNA: TGTGCCAGCAGCTTCTTCGAGAGCAATCAGCCCCAGCATTTT

J gene: TRBJ1-5
clone size: .
V gene: TRBV20-1
D gene: .
CDR3 protein: CSASKDSNAAQHF
CDR3 DNA: TGCAGTGCTAGCAAGGACAGTAATGCAGCCCAGCATTTT

J gene: TRBJ2-1
clone size: .
V gene: TRBV20-1
D gene: .
CDR3 protein: CSAGSTQSNNEQFF
CDR3 DNA: TGCAGTGCGGGGAGCACACAGTCCAACAATGAGCAGTTCTTC

J gene: TRBJ2-5
clone size: .
V gene: TRBV2
D gene: TRBD1
CDR3 protein: CASEDRVRETQYF
CDR3 DNA: TGTGCCAGCGAGGACAGGGTACGAGAGACCCAGTACTTC

J gene: TRBJ2-6
clone size: .
V gene: TRBV7-2
D gene: TRBD2
CDR3 protein: CASSLVTSGTPGANVLTF
CDR3 DNA: TGTGCCAGCAGCTTAGTAACTAGCGGGACACCTGGGGCCAACGTCCTGACTTTC

J gene: TRBJ2-1
clone size: .
V gene: TRBV7-2
D gene: .
CDR3 protein: CASSSTYYNEQFF
CDR3 DNA: TGTGCCAGCAGCTCTACCTATTACAATGAGCAGTTCTTC

J gene: TRBJ2-7
clone size: .
V gene: TRBV20-1
D gene: TRBD1
CDR3 protein: CSASDHGQDLYEQYF
CDR3 DNA: TGCAGTGCTAGCGATCACGGACAGGATCTTTACGAGCAGTACTTC

J gene: TRBJ2-1
clone size: .
V gene: TRBV9
D gene: TRBD2
CDR3 protein: CASSVVWGTSGTDGNEQFF
CDR3 DNA: TGTGCCAGCAGCGTAGTCTGGGGGACTAGCGGGACCGATGGGAATGAGCAGTTCTTC

J gene: TRBJ1-1
clone size: .
V gene: TRBV5-6
D gene: .
CDR3 protein: CASSLVLGEGETEAFF
CDR3 DNA: TGTGCCAGCAGCCTGGTCCTTGGGGAAGGGGAGACTGAAGCTTTCTTT

J gene: TRBJ2-7
clone size: few
V gene: TRBV7-9
D gene: TRBD2
CDR3 protein: CASSFPLAGSISYEQYF
CDR3 DNA: TGTGCCAGCAGCTTTCCACTAGCGGGAAGCATCTCCTACGAGCAGTACTTC

J gene: TRBJ2-2
clone size: .
V gene: TRBV6-6
D gene: .
CDR3 protein: CASTDGVAGELFF
CDR3 DNA: TGTGCCAGCACCGACGGAGTCGCCGGGGAGCTGTTTTTT

J gene: TRBJ2-3
clone size: .
V gene: TRBV18
D gene: .
CDR3 protein: CASSPTGAPDTQYF
CDR3 DNA: TGTGCCAGCTCACCAACGGGGGCGCCGGATACGCAGTATTTT

J gene: TRBJ2-5
clone size: .
V gene: TRBV7-9
D gene: TRBD1
CDR3 protein: CASSAQDRGVQETQYF
CDR3 DNA: TGTGCCAGCAGCGCCCAAGACAGGGGCGTTCAAGAGACCCAGTACTTC

J gene: TRBJ2-7
clone size: .
V gene: TRBV5-1
D gene: .
CDR3 protein: CASSSASGQYGEQYF
CDR3 DNA: TGCGCCAGCAGCTCAGCGTCAGGACAGTACGGCGAGCAGTACTTC

J gene: TRBJ2-1
clone size: few
V gene: TRBV6-5
D gene: TRBD1
CDR3 protein: CASSYSGTGGREQFF
CDR3 DNA: TGTGCCAGCAGTTACTCGGGGACAGGGGGCAGGGAGCAGTTCTTC

J gene: TRBJ1-1
clone size: .
V gene: TRBV29-1
D gene: .
CDR3 protein: CSAPLPRGPEAFF
CDR3 DNA: TGCAGCGCACCGCTTCCAAGGGGTCCTGAAGCTTTCTTT

J gene: TRBJ1-6
clone size: .
V gene: TRBV7-6
D gene: .
CDR3 protein: CASSSRGPSNSPLHF
CDR3 DNA: TGTGCCAGCAGCTCCCGGGGCCCTTCTAATTCACCCCTCCACTTT

J gene: TRBJ2-5
clone size: few
V gene: TRBV20-1
D gene: TRBD2
CDR3 protein: CSALRSGGQETQYF
CDR3 DNA: TGCAGTGCCTTACGTAGCGGGGGGCAAGAGACCCAGTACTTC

J gene: TRBJ2-7
clone size: .
V gene: TRBV18
D gene: TRBD2
CDR3 protein: CASSPIAGTHSYEQYF
CDR3 DNA: TGTGCCAGCTCACCCATAGCGGGGACCCACTCCTACGAGCAGTACTTC

J gene: TRBJ2-4
clone size: .
V gene: TRBV20-1
D gene: .
CDR3 protein: CSARDPSAGGPKNIQYF
CDR3 DNA: TGCAGTGCTAGAGATCCCTCGGCAGGGGGGCCCAAAAACATTCAGTACTTC

J gene: TRBJ1-6
clone size: few
V gene: TRBV2
D gene: .
CDR3 protein: CASSVDRDNSPLHF
CDR3 DNA: TGTGCCAGCAGTGTTGACAGAGATAATTCACCCCTCCACTTT

J gene: TRBJ1-5
clone size: .
V gene: TRBV20-1
D gene: TRBD1
CDR3 protein: CSASNRGNQPQHF
CDR3 DNA: TGCAGTGCGAGCAACAGGGGGAATCAGCCCCAGCATTTT

J gene: TRBJ2-7
clone size: .
V gene: TRBV10-3
D gene: TRBD2
CDR3 protein: CAISESGGTTYEQYF
CDR3 DNA: TGTGCCATCAGTGAGTCCGGGGGGACCACCTACGAGCAGTACTTC

J gene: TRBJ1-2
clone size: .
V gene: TRBV3-1
D gene: .
CDR3 protein: CVSSQDLRNYGYTF
CDR3 DNA: TGTGTCAGCAGCCAAGATTTAAGGAACTATGGCTACACCTTC

J gene: TRBJ1-1
clone size: few
V gene: TRBV15
D gene: .
CDR3 protein: CATSRVEGSRLEAFF
CDR3 DNA: TGTGCCACCAGCAGAGTCGAAGGCAGTAGGCTTGAAGCTTTCTTT

J gene: TRBJ2-1
clone size: few
V gene: TRBV10-3
D gene: TRBD2
CDR3 protein: CAISGGGGTNNEQFF
CDR3 DNA: TGTGCCATCAGTGGCGGCGGGGGGACCAACAATGAGCAGTTCTTC

J gene: TRBJ2-5
clone size: .
V gene: TRBV5-1
D gene: .
CDR3 protein: CTSSFTGEETQYF
CDR3 DNA: TGCACCAGCAGCTTCACGGGGGAAGAGACCCAGTACTTC

J gene: TRBJ2-4
clone size: .
V gene: TRBV20-1
D gene: TRBD2
CDR3 protein: CSASRGDYWEQYF
CDR3 DNA: TGCAGTGCTAGCCGAGGGGACTACTGGGAGCAGTACTTC

J gene: TRBJ2-5
clone size: few
V gene: TRBV12-3/TRBV12-4
D gene: .
CDR3 protein: CATLRRDKGQETQYF
CDR3 DNA: TGTGCCACCCTGCGCCGGGACAAGGGACAAGAGACCCAGTACTTC

J gene: TRBJ2-4
clone size: .
V gene: TRBV12-3/TRBV12-4
D gene: TRBD2
CDR3 protein: CASSLASGIAKNIQYF
CDR3 DNA: TGTGCCAGCAGTTTAGCTAGCGGGATAGCCAAAAACATTCAGTACTTC

J gene: TRBJ1-1
clone size: .
V gene: TRBV7-2
D gene: .
CDR3 protein: CASSLAALTNTEAFF
CDR3 DNA: TGTGCCAGCAGCTTAGCGGCACTTACAAACACTGAAGCTTTCTTT

J gene: TRBJ2-4
clone size: many
V gene: TRBV18
D gene: TRBD1
CDR3 protein: CASSRDRGAKNIQYF
CDR3 DNA: TGTGCCAGCTCACGCGACAGGGGAGCCAAAAACATTCAGTACTTC

J gene: TRBJ2-7
clone size: few
V gene: TRBV12-3/TRBV12-4
D gene: .
CDR3 protein: CASSFSTRGRGYEQYF
CDR3 DNA: TGTGCCAGCAGTTTTAGCACCCGGGGCCGGGGCTACGAGCAGTACTTC

J gene: TRBJ1-1
clone size: .
V gene: TRBV27
D gene: .
CDR3 protein: CASSLTGRRTEAFF
CDR3 DNA: TGTGCCAGCAGTTTAACGGGGCGTAGGACTGAAGCTTTCTTT

J gene: TRBJ1-1
clone size: .
V gene: TRBV7-2
D gene: TRBD1
CDR3 protein: CASSGRTGETEAFF
CDR3 DNA: TGTGCCAGCAGCGGGAGGACAGGGGAAACTGAAGCTTTCTTT

J gene: TRBJ2-7
clone size: .
V gene: TRBV29-1
D gene: TRBD1
CDR3 protein: CSGSMGQLWEQYF
CDR3 DNA: TGCAGCGGCAGCATGGGACAGCTTTGGGAGCAGTACTTC

J gene: TRBJ2-1
clone size: .
V gene: TRBV11-2
D gene: TRBD2
CDR3 protein: CASSLGGLAGGREQFF
CDR3 DNA: TGTGCCAGCAGCTTAGGGGGACTAGCGGGAGGTAGGGAGCAGTTCTTC